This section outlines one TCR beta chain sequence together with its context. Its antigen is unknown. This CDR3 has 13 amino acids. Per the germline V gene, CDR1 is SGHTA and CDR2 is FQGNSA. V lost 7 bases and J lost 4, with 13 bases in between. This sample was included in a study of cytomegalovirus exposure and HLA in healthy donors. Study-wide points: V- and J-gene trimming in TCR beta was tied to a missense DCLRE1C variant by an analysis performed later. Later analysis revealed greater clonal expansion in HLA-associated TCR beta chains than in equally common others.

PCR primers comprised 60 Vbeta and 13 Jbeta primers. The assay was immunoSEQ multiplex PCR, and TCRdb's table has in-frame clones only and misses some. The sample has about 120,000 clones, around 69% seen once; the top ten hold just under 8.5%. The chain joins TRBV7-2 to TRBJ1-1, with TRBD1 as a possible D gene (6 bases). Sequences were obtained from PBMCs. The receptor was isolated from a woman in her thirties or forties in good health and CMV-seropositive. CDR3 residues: CASTAGRGTEAFF. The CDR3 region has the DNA TGTGCCAGCACCGCGGGCAGGGGCACTGAAGCTTTCTTT. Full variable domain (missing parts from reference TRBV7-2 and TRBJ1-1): GAGVSQSPSNKVTEKGKDVELRCDPISGHTALYWYRQSLGQGLEFLIYFQGNSAPDKSGLPSDRFSAERTGGSVSTLTIQRTQQEDSAVYLCASTAGRGTEAFFGQGTRLTVV.